This is a list of T cell receptor beta chains from one sample in a study of T cells in Graves' hyperthyroidism and ophthalmopathy. Using its own MiXCR run on the multiplex PCR reads, TCRdb lists one record per CDR3 protein. The data contain under 350,000 distinct CDR3 sequences, 25% of them singletons. Input material: blood. Every receptor here comes from a man aged 35 to 55 with Graves' hyperthyroidism that later progressed to Graves' ophthalmopathy. CDR3s include the opening cysteine and the closing phenylalanine or tryptophan. A D gene is named only where the DNA matches it firmly. Size is omitted from some rows. Given values are once, few, many or a class for expanded clones.

D gene,clone size,J gene,V gene,CDR3 protein,CDR3 DNA
-,many,TRBJ1-1,TRBV6-1,CASRKDSGSQAFF,TGTGCCAGCAGGAAAGACAGCGGGTCTCAAGCTTTCTTT
TRBD1,many,TRBJ1-2,TRBV5-1,CASSPVDRDLDYGYTF,TGCGCCAGCAGCCCGGTAGACAGGGACTTGGACTATGGCTACACCTTC
-,-,TRBJ1-5,TRBV12-3/TRBV12-4,CASSWGDQPQHF,TGTGCCAGCAGTTGGGGCGATCAGCCCCAGCATTTT
TRBD1,-,TRBJ1-3,TRBV5-4,CASSYRGSGNTIYF,TGTGCCAGCAGCTACAGGGGTTCTGGAAACACCATATATTTT
TRBD1,many,TRBJ1-1,TRBV5-1,CASSFTGAATEAFF,TGCGCCAGCAGCTTCACAGGGGCTGCCACTGAAGCTTTCTTT
-,many,TRBJ2-2,TRBV4-2,CASSRQVWGANTGELFF,TGTGCCAGCAGCCGACAAGTGTGGGGTGCGAACACCGGGGAGCTGTTTTTT
-,-,TRBJ2-5,TRBV6-5,CASSTPRETQYF,TGTGCCAGCAGTACCCCGAGAGAGACCCAGTACTTC
-,many,TRBJ1-1,TRBV6-1,CAAVLPRGTEAFF,TGTGCCGCCGTCCTGCCCCGGGGCACTGAAGCTTTCTTT
-,many,TRBJ2-6,TRBV10-3,CAISETQGVPGANVLTF,TGTGCCATCAGTGAGACCCAGGGAGTCCCTGGGGCCAACGTCCTGACTTTC
-,-,TRBJ1-5,TRBV20-1,CSARGLTNQPQHF,TGCAGTGCTAGGGGACTGACCAATCAGCCCCAGCATTTT
-,-,TRBJ2-2,TRBV24-1,CATSDLTTPNTGELFF,TGTGCCACCAGTGATCTCACAACCCCCAACACCGGGGAGCTGTTTTTT
TRBD1,-,TRBJ2-6,TRBV3-1,CASSRQGRSSGANVLTF,TGTGCCAGCAGCCGACAGGGGCGTTCGTCTGGGGCCAACGTCCTGACTTTC
-,many,TRBJ1-5,TRBV28,CASSLPGRGPSNQPQHF,TGTGCCAGCAGTTTACCTGGTCGGGGACCTAGCAATCAGCCCCAGCATTTT
-,many,TRBJ1-2,TRBV29-1,CSVERGRAYGYTF,TGCAGCGTTGAAAGGGGACGGGCCTATGGCTACACCTTC
-,few,TRBJ2-2,TRBV10-1,CASGTWNTGELFF,TGCGCCAGCGGGACTTGGAACACCGGGGAGCTGTTTTTT
-,many,TRBJ1-1,TRBV6-5,CASSYRGHPGTEAFF,TGTGCCAGCAGTTACCGGGGCCACCCGGGCACTGAAGCTTTCTTT
-,many,TRBJ1-2,TRBV12-3/TRBV12-4,CASSPRTDARYTF,TGTGCCAGCAGCCCCCGGACAGATGCGCGCTACACCTTC
-,-,TRBJ2-5,TRBV7-9,CASSLDRTSSEETQYF,TGTGCCAGCAGCTTAGATCGGACATCGTCGGAGGAGACCCAGTACTTC
TRBD1,many,TRBJ2-5,TRBV7-8,CASSLVTQGVETQYF,TGTGCCAGCAGCTTAGTCACCCAGGGGGTAGAGACCCAGTACTTC
-,-,TRBJ2-7,TRBV11-2,CASSLVGGGGFYEQYF,TGTGCCAGCAGCTTAGTTGGAGGGGGCGGCTTTTACGAGCAGTACTTC
TRBD1,once,TRBJ1-2,TRBV5-1,CASSVTTGGDYGYTF,TGCGCCAGCAGCGTGACGACAGGGGGCGACTATGGCTACACCTTC
-,many,TRBJ1-5,TRBV12-3/TRBV12-4,CASSLPGWQPQHF,TGTGCCAGCAGTTTACCGGGGTGGCAGCCCCAGCATTTT
TRBD2,many,TRBJ2-7,TRBV7-9,CASSIGLAGEEQYF,TGTGCCAGCAGCATCGGACTAGCGGGAGAGGAGCAGTACTTC
TRBD2,once,TRBJ2-5,TRBV27,CASRQPGLGKETQYF,TGTGCCAGCAGACAACCGGGACTAGGGAAAGAGACCCAGTACTTC
-,many,TRBJ1-5,TRBV19,CASSTPQHNQPQHF,TGTGCCAGTAGTACCCCACAGCACAATCAGCCCCAGCATTTT
TRBD2,many,TRBJ2-7,TRBV6-2/TRBV6-3,CASSDPRGRAYEQYF,TGTGCCAGCAGCGACCCTCGCGGGAGGGCGTACGAGCAGTACTTC
-,many,TRBJ2-4,TRBV4-2,CASSHLAEGENIQYF,TGTGCCAGCAGCCACCTAGCGGAGGGGGAAAACATTCAGTACTTC
TRBD2,few,TRBJ2-7,TRBV11-3,CASSSVASGSREQYF,TGTGCCAGCAGCTCGGTGGCTAGCGGGAGCCGCGAGCAGTACTTC
-,many,TRBJ2-7,TRBV5-6,CASSLRSGFLYEQYF,TGTGCCAGCAGCTTGCGGTCAGGGTTTCTCTACGAGCAGTACTTC
-,many,TRBJ1-1,TRBV5-1,CASSLATGGSAEAFF,TGCGCCAGCAGCTTAGCGACCGGCGGGTCGGCTGAAGCTTTCTTT
TRBD1,many,TRBJ2-5,TRBV11-1,CASSSDRGHGSQYF,TGTGCCAGCAGCTCAGACAGGGGCCACGGGAGCCAGTACTTC
TRBD1,few,TRBJ1-5,TRBV28,CASSRTGGTQPQHF,TGTGCCAGCAGCCGAACAGGGGGCACTCAGCCCCAGCATTTT
-,-,TRBJ2-7,TRBV28,CASSLMGSEQYF,TGTGCCAGCAGTTTAATGGGTTCGGAGCAGTACTTC
-,-,TRBJ2-7,TRBV12-3/TRBV12-4,CASSLDGPAYEQYF,TGTGCCAGCAGTTTAGACGGGCCGGCCTACGAGCAGTACTTC
-,many,TRBJ1-6,TRBV28,CASSSAPIPRGTGMNSPLHF,TGTGCCAGCAGTTCAGCCCCAATACCACGGGGGACTGGGATGAATTCACCCCTCCACTTT
-,many,TRBJ1-2,TRBV20-1,CSARRDRATGYTF,TGCAGTGCTAGAAGGGACCGGGCTACCGGCTACACCTTC
TRBD2,many,TRBJ2-1,TRBV24-1,CATSDTWTSDYNEQFF,TGTGCCACCAGTGACACCTGGACTAGCGACTACAATGAGCAGTTCTTC
TRBD1,few,TRBJ1-3,TRBV5-1,CASSSRTGSHTIYF,TGCGCCAGCAGCAGTCGGACAGGGTCGCACACCATATATTTT
-,few,TRBJ1-3,TRBV11-2,CASSLSGVVQFSGNTIYF,TGTGCCAGCAGCTTATCAGGGGTTGTGCAATTCTCTGGAAACACCATATATTTT
-,-,TRBJ1-1,TRBV12-3/TRBV12-4,CASSLEGPGTEAFF,TGTGCCAGCAGTTTAGAGGGACCTGGCACTGAAGCTTTCTTT
-,many,TRBJ1-1,TRBV12-3/TRBV12-4,CASSLRAALNTEAFF,TGTGCCAGCAGTTTAAGGGCAGCTTTGAACACTGAAGCTTTCTTT
-,many,TRBJ1-2,TRBV12-3/TRBV12-4,CASSHSTGFAGSGYTF,TGTGCCAGCAGTCACTCGACAGGTTTTGCCGGTAGTGGCTACACCTTC
TRBD2,-,TRBJ2-7,TRBV6-1,CASRPSGGTYEQYF,TGTGCCAGCAGACCTAGCGGGGGAACTTACGAGCAGTACTTC
-,many,TRBJ1-2,TRBV20-1,CSAKGREANYGYTF,TGCAGTGCTAAGGGACGGGAAGCTAACTATGGCTACACCTTC
-,-,TRBJ1-1,TRBV2,CASGSSRTEAFF,TGTGCCAGCGGCAGTAGCCGCACTGAAGCTTTCTTT